The rows below give T cell receptor beta chains drawn from one sample of a study of T cell responses to AZD1222 COVID-19 vaccine. Profiling relied on immunoSEQ multiplex PCR, and the TCRdb table lists in-frame clones only, not all of them. The table lists 95,000 to 110,000 clones, approximately 90% of them singletons. Sample: peripheral blood, taken 28 days after the second AZD1222 dose. The receptors were sampled from an adult who received the AZD1222 COVID-19 vaccine. Both conserved end residues are part of each CDR3. A D gene is named only where the DNA matches it firmly. Clone sizes are given selectively: once, few, many, or a class where the clone is expanded.

TRBD1 | TRBJ1-6 | TRBV19 | - | CASSGKGTVNSPLHF | TGTGCCAGTAGTGGAAAGGGGACAGTAAATTCACCCCTCCACTTT
TRBD1 | TRBJ1-5 | TRBV5-6 | - | CASSFSRGVNQPQHF | TGTGCCAGCAGCTTTTCCAGGGGGGTCAATCAGCCCCAGCATTTT
TRBD1 | TRBJ1-5 | TRBV28 | - | CASSYSGTGGTGPQHF | TGTGCCAGCAGCTACTCCGGGACAGGGGGTACAGGACCCCAGCATTTT
- | TRBJ2-5 | TRBV28 | - | CASSLTGVIQETQYF | TGTGCCAGCAGTTTAACGGGAGTGATCCAAGAGACCCAGTACTTC
- | TRBJ2-3 | TRBV7-8 | - | CASSQPDSEVTDTQYF | TGTGCCAGCAGCCAACCTGACAGCGAGGTCACAGATACGCAGTATTTT
TRBD1 | TRBJ1-5 | TRBV6-5 | - | CASSETGGGNQPQHF | TGTGCCAGCAGCGAGACAGGGGGCGGCAATCAGCCCCAGCATTTT
TRBD1 | TRBJ2-2 | TRBV6-1 | - | CASSEWGQGTGELFF | TGTGCCAGCAGTGAGTGGGGACAGGGCACCGGGGAGCTGTTTTTT
- | TRBJ2-1 | TRBV5-1 | - | CASSLAAGYNEQFF | TGCGCCAGCAGCTTGGCGGCTGGTTACAATGAGCAGTTCTTC
TRBD2 | TRBJ2-7 | TRBV7-2 | - | CASSLKAGAYEQYF | TGTGCCAGCAGCCTAAAAGCGGGAGCTTACGAGCAGTACTTC
- | TRBJ2-7 | TRBV28 | - | CAAQGVGYEQYF | TGTGCCGCACAGGGTGTCGGCTACGAGCAGTACTTC
- | TRBJ2-5 | TRBV18 | - | CATSLRAPGEGETQYF | TGTGCCACTTCCCTGCGGGCTCCGGGAGAGGGAGAGACCCAGTACTTC
- | TRBJ1-2 | TRBV5-6 | - | CASSLVSGNNYGYTF | TGTGCCAGCAGCTTGGTTTCCGGAAACAACTATGGCTACACCTTC
- | TRBJ2-4 | TRBV5-4 | - | CASSLEGGAAKNIQYF | TGTGCCAGCAGCTTGGAGGGGGGAGCAGCCAAAAACATTCAGTACTTC
- | TRBJ2-4 | TRBV30 | once | CAWSEQGKNIQYF | TGTGCCTGGAGTGAGCAAGGTAAAAACATTCAGTACTTC
TRBD1 | TRBJ1-2 | TRBV10-1 | - | CASNQGAEGYTF | TGCGCCAGTAATCAGGGGGCGGAAGGCTACACCTTC
- | TRBJ1-4 | TRBV12-3/TRBV12-4 | - | CASRIATNEKLFF | TGTGCCAGCCGTATTGCAACTAATGAAAAACTGTTTTTT
TRBD2 | TRBJ2-1 | TRBV28 | - | CASSLSGSSYNEQFF | TGTGCCAGCAGTTTGAGCGGGAGCTCCTACAATGAGCAGTTCTTC
- | TRBJ1-3 | TRBV5-5 | - | CASSLDAGPPGNTIYF | TGTGCCAGCAGCTTGGATGCGGGGCCCCCTGGAAACACCATATATTTT
TRBD1 | TRBJ1-2 | TRBV6-5 | - | CASSLRGLRNGYTF | TGTGCCAGCAGCCTCAGGGGGTTAAGGAATGGCTACACCTTC
- | TRBJ2-7 | TRBV30 | - | CAWTASGSEQYF | TGTGCCTGGACCGCCAGTGGGTCCGAGCAGTACTTC
- | TRBJ1-1 | TRBV6-2/TRBV6-3 | - | CASSYSRKGFMNTEAFF | TGTGCCAGCAGTTACTCACGGAAAGGGTTTATGAACACTGAAGCTTTCTTT
TRBD1 | TRBJ1-6 | TRBV28 | - | CASRQGSPLHF | TGTGCCAGCAGACAGGGGTCACCCCTCCACTTT
- | TRBJ1-1 | TRBV6-6 | - | CASSYNALNTEAFF | TGTGCCAGCAGTTATAACGCCCTGAACACTGAAGCTTTCTTT
TRBD1 | TRBJ1-2 | TRBV10-2 | - | CASTGRQGYRWGYTF | TGCGCCAGCACGGGGCGACAGGGCTACCGTTGGGGCTACACCTTC
- | TRBJ1-3 | TRBV7-2 | - | CASSLDSFPLSGNTIYF | TGTGCCAGCAGCTTAGACAGTTTCCCTCTGAGTGGAAACACCATATATTTT
- | TRBJ2-7 | TRBV7-8 | - | CASSYYISYEQYF | TGTGCCAGCAGCTACTACATCAGCTACGAGCAGTACTTC
TRBD2 | TRBJ2-3 | TRBV6-2/TRBV6-3 | - | CASSYPFGGGATTDTQYF | TGTGCCAGCAGTTATCCCTTCGGGGGAGGGGCAACCACAGATACGCAGTATTTT
- | TRBJ2-7 | TRBV28 | - | CASSLVGEQYF | TGTGCCAGCAGTTTAGTAGGCGAGCAGTACTTC
- | TRBJ1-3 | TRBV15 | - | CATSRDRGAGGMSGNTIYF | TGTGCCACCAGCAGAGATCGGGGTGCCGGCGGTATGTCTGGAAACACCATATATTTT
- | TRBJ1-5 | TRBV18 | - | CASSPQADNQPQHF | TGTGCCAGCTCACCACAGGCAGACAATCAGCCCCAGCATTTT
- | TRBJ1-5 | TRBV5-4 | - | CASSLKGSGSRQPQHF | TGTGCCAGCAGCCTGAAGGGGTCCGGGTCGCGACAGCCCCAGCATTTT
- | TRBJ1-1 | TRBV19 | - | CASSTPGINTEAFF | TGTGCCAGTAGTACTCCAGGGATTAACACTGAAGCTTTCTTT
TRBD1 | TRBJ1-1 | TRBV7-9 | few | CASSYGQAPMNTEAFF | TGTGCCAGCAGCTATGGACAGGCGCCTATGAACACTGAAGCTTTCTTT
TRBD1 | TRBJ2-5 | TRBV5-1 | - | CASSPRTGEETQYF | TGCGCCAGCAGCCCGCGGACAGGGGAAGAGACCCAGTACTTC
TRBD2 | TRBJ2-3 | TRBV5-1 | - | CASSLALAGSLGTQYF | TGCGCCAGCAGCTTGGCATTAGCGGGATCACTAGGTACGCAGTATTTT
- | TRBJ1-5 | TRBV18 | - | CASSPGRAGREQPQHF | TGTGCCAGCTCACCTGGCCGGGCAGGGCGGGAACAGCCCCAGCATTTT
- | TRBJ1-2 | TRBV19 | - | CASLEGNYGYTF | TGTGCCAGCCTCGAGGGGAACTATGGCTACACCTTC
- | TRBJ2-7 | TRBV29-1 | once | CSVEDPRSSSYEQYF | TGCAGCGTTGAAGATCCCAGGTCCAGCTCCTACGAGCAGTACTTC
- | TRBJ1-6 | TRBV7-3 | once | CASTHNSPLHF | TGTGCCAGCACGCACAATTCACCCCTCCACTTT
- | TRBJ1-3 | TRBV6-5 | once | CASRRAGAADTIYF | TGTGCCAGCAGGAGAGCCGGGGCCGCGGACACCATATATTTT
TRBD1 | TRBJ2-5 | TRBV30 | once | CAWGQGETQYF | TGTGCCTGGGGACAGGGAGAGACCCAGTACTTC
- | TRBJ1-2 | TRBV30 | - | CALEGVKDYGYTF | TGTGCCTTGGAAGGAGTTAAGGACTATGGCTACACCTTC